The entry that follows covers one TCR beta chain sequence. The antigen remains undetermined. The CDR3 does not close with the conserved phenylalanine or tryptophan, likely indicating a read error. CD8+CD57+ cell expansion had been shown by flow cytometry in patients chosen for sequencing. According to the study, genomic DNA was the template for TCR beta VDJ and CDR3 profiling. TCRdb recomputed calls from the reads with MiXCR, one row per CDR3 protein. The repertoire has roughly 190,000 distinct CDR3 sequences, approximately 50% of them found once; the top ten carry around 8.8%. The data stem from a study of CD8+CD57+ T cells in acquired aplastic anemia. As for the study in general: Sorted CD4+ and CD8+ cells yielded DNA averaging around 3.2 ug.

Trimming took off 0 bases at V and 8 bases at J, with 9 bases between the two ends. CDR1 and CDR2 from the germline V gene are KGHDR and SFDVKD. The CDR3 runs to 13 residues. Study-wide findings and caveats: CD8+ Simpson's diversity did not differ significantly between patients and controls.

The V gene is TRBV24-1, the J gene TRBJ1-1; D ambiguous. This receptor was taken from a human donor with aplastic anemia. Source material: sorted CD4+, CD8+, or CD8+CD57+ T cells (not recorded which) from PBMCs. The DNA of the CDR3 is TGTGCCACCAGTGATTTGTCCGGGTCCGAAGCTTTCTAT. Its translation: CATSDLSGSEAFY.